Below, one TCR beta chain is given with its context. Its antigen target is currently unknown. No per-base quality is available; no much larger clone lies one base away. What this sample's time point label stands for: baseline before first vaccination. Read against the paper, the sample's treatment or condition label means: meningococcal conjugate vaccine given as trial control. The vaccinee samples were drawn from two UK trials, COV001 and COV002, one of which was a single-blind randomized controlled phase 2/3 trial testing AZD1222 (ChAdOx1 nCoV-19) in healthy adults. Trial participant PBMC samples were collected at day 0 and day 28 after the second dose for TCRbeta chain sequencing. This record comes from a study of T cell responses to AZD1222 COVID-19 vaccine (dated by TCRdb to 2020 to 2022). With respect to the entire study: TCR sequencing was performed for some 250 trial participants, of whom about 210 were given two doses of AZD1222 and approximately 26 were given two doses of MenACWY control vaccine. Enrollment into the trials was organized by age into subgroups of 18-55, 56-69 and 70-plus years, and those subgroups contained roughly 150, 30 and 60 TCR-sequenced participants, respectively.

Overall results and qualifications from the work: The whole spike protein was spanned by vaccine-associated CD4 TCRs, and dominant responses were seen in regions 160-218 and 743-854. After two AZD1222 doses, both the breadth and the depth of spike-specific TCRs were significantly higher than at day 0 and than in MenACWY recipients. Conclusions about previously exposed vaccinees are limited, since just five or six AZD1222 recipients were seropositive for SARS-CoV-2 at baseline. Most participants were white British and females outnumbered males, and the authors suggested that clonal diversity may have been underestimated. Because no day 14 peak-response samples were available, the repertoires could be characterized only after the peak T cell response. Reportedly, close to half of the unique spike-specific TCRs recognized epitopes lying outside the regions that are mutated in the B.1.351 and B.1.1.7 variants. In the small 56-69-year group, the increase in depth fell short of significance, most likely because of low power.

According to the germline V gene, CDR1 reads SGHRS and CDR2 reads YFSETQ. The CDR3, from cysteine to phenylalanine, totals 14 residues. Only the CDR3 region is kept as DNA, spanning 42 bases read in frame from base 1. V is pruned by 4 bases and J by 6 bases, leaving 7 bases of the junction without a gene match. The CDR3 regions of human TCRbeta chains were subjected to immunosequencing. Per the source publication's procedure: TCRs in the repertoires were compared against a reference library of SARS-CoV-2-specific TCRs that had been generated with the MIRA antigen-specificity platform. Breadth was defined as the fraction of unique TCRs that were SARS-CoV-2-associated, and depth was defined as the fraction of total T cells that were SARS-CoV-2-associated. Using the MIRA data, each spike-specific TCR was assigned both to the spike region to which the TCR was reactive and to a CD4 or CD8 class. Log10-transformed breadth and depth values were compared by one-way ANOVA with Sidak's multiple comparisons tests. The immuneACCESS repertoire file appears here via TCRdb, limited to in-frame rearrangements. These files lack a portion of the clones; in checked studies, under half of the deficit traces to unresolved V genes, and the cause of the others is not known. The D gene and trimming were derived from the DNA, and the V and J assignments and clone size from that table. The sample table shows about 120,000 clones, and 70% to 90% are seen once. The ten largest make up around 3.9% of the sample.

The rearranged segments are TRBV5-1 and TRBJ1-1; TRBD1 agrees with 9 junctional bases. This sample comprised peripheral blood, obtained on day 0 of MenACWY control vaccination. This TCR was sampled from an adult in good health. This receptor has the CDR3 CASSDTGGNPEAFF. The DNA sequence is given as TGCGCCAGCAGCGATACAGGGGGCAATCCTGAAGCTTTCTTT.